The clone carrying this T cell receptor beta chain was counted only a few times. The target antigen is unknown. The entry originates in a study of beta chain features in type 1 diabetes. General study points: Fewer insertions but more deletions were seen at VDJ junctions in type 1 diabetes patients. Patients' naive, central memory and Treg TCRB repertoires seemed closer to one another than those of healthy donors.

As every portion of the isolated RNA was reverse transcribed, the sequencing read expressed TCRB transcripts. Naive, central memory and regulatory T cell samples produced a mean of about 3.4 million reads. Generated by immunoSEQ multiplex PCR, the TCRdb table keeps only in-frame clones and is missing some. The sample carries 150,000 to 160,000 clones, around 10% recorded once. V dropped 2 bases and J dropped 2; count of bases not matched to a gene: 4. The CDR3 length is 15 residues. The germline gives CDR1 SGHRS, CDR2 YFSETQ. The sequenced sample was central memory CD4+ T cells from blood. V usage is TRBV5-1 and J usage is TRBJ2-1, with TRBD2 matching 7 bases. The sequence came from a man younger than 30 in good health. CDR3 sequence reads: CASSFGGGPYNEQFF. Here the CDR3 DNA reads TGCGCCAGCAGCTTCGGGGGAGGGCCCTACAATGAGCAGTTCTTC.